The clone carrying this T cell receptor (beta chain) was picked up one time. The repertoire was sequenced with immunoSEQ multiplex PCR; TCRdb's copy has only in-frame clones and lacks some. Among approximately 250,000 clones listed, about 80% were seen once. The CDR3 spans 14 residues. Trimming took 1 base from V and 0 from J, leaving 6 bases between them. Germline CDR1 is ENHRY and CDR2 is SYGVKD. This record belongs to a study of blood T cell repertoires in COVID-19. Study at large: COVID-19 samples, acute and convalescent, were from the United States, Italy and Spain.

This TCR came from a man in his thirties or forties with acute COVID-19. The sequencing sample was made of PBMCs or T cells enriched from blood (not recorded which). The chain couples TRBV10-3 to TRBJ2-5; tentative D call: TRBD1 (5 bases). CDR3 loop: CAISELGDQETQYF. DNA for the CDR3: TGTGCCATCAGTGAGTTAGGGGACCAAGAGACCCAGTACTTC.